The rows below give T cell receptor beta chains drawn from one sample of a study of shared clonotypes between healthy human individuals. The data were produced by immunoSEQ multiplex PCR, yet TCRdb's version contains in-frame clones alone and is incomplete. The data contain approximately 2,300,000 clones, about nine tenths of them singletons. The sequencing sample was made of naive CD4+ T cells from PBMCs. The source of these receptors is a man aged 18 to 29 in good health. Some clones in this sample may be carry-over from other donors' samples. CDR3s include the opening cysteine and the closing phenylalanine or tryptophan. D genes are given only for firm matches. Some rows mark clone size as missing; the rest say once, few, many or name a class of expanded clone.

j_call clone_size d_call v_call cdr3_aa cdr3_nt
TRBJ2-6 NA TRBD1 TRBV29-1 CSAREQGSGANVLTF TGCAGCGCCCGAGAACAGGGGTCCGGGGCCAACGTCCTGACTTTC
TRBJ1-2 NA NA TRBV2 CASSGGYTF TGTGCCAGCAGTGGTGGCTACACCTTC
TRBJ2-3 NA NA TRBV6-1 CASSEGLYMQYF TGTGCCAGCAGTGAAGGACTCTATATGCAGTATTTT
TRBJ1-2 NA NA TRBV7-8 CASSLDGSRYGYTF TGTGCCAGCAGCTTAGATGGGTCGAGATATGGCTACACCTTC
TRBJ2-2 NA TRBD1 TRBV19 CASSGQGATGELFF TGTGCCAGTAGCGGACAGGGGGCGACCGGGGAGCTGTTTTTT
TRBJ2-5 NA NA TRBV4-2 CASSQDRGLQETQYF TGTGCCAGCAGCCAAGATCGCGGACTCCAAGAGACCCAGTACTTC
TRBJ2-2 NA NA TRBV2 CASSGGRVYTGELFF TGTGCCAGCAGTGGCGGACGGGTTTACACCGGGGAGCTGTTTTTT
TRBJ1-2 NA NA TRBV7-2 CASSLGPGRESGYTF TGTGCCAGCAGCTTAGGACCGGGGAGGGAGAGTGGCTACACCTTC
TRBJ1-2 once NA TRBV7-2 CASSLVSSYYGYTF TGTGCCAGCAGCTTAGTTTCCAGCTACTATGGCTACACCTTC
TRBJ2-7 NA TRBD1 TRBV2 CASSVVTGGSEQYF TGTGCCAGCAGTGTAGTGACAGGGGGCAGCGAGCAGTACTTC
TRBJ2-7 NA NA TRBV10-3 CAIRSKSWQGSYEQYF TGTGCCATCAGATCAAAATCGTGGCAGGGGTCCTACGAGCAGTACTTC
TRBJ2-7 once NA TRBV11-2 CASSFQPGGYEQYF TGTGCCAGCAGCTTCCAGCCCGGTGGCTACGAGCAGTACTTC
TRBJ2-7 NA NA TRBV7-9 CASSLLARTAYEQYF TGTGCCAGCAGCTTACTAGCGCGTACAGCCTACGAGCAGTACTTC
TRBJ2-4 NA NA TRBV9 CASSGGGVAKNIQYF TGTGCCAGCAGCGGCGGCGGCGTCGCCAAAAACATTCAGTACTTC
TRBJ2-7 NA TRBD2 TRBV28 CASSLFPGGYEQYF TGTGCCAGCAGTTTATTTCCGGGAGGCTACGAGCAGTACTTC
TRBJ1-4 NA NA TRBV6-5 CASSSQTANEKLFF TGTGCCAGCAGTTCCCAAACGGCTAATGAAAAACTGTTTTTT
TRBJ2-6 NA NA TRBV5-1 CASSPTPGSGANVLTF TGCGCCAGCAGCCCAACCCCCGGGTCTGGGGCCAACGTCCTGACTTTC
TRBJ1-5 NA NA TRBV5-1 CASSLRGDSNQPQHF TGCGCCAGCAGCTTGAGAGGGGATAGCAATCAGCCCCAGCATTTT
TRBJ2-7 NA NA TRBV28 CASKGSTNPGEQYF TGTGCCAGCAAGGGTTCAACCAACCCCGGCGAGCAGTACTTC
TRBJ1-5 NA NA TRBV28 CASSSGRKPQHF TGTGCCAGCAGTTCCGGACGGAAGCCCCAGCATTTT
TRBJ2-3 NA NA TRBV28 CASWRGNPDTQYF TGTGCCAGCTGGCGGGGCAACCCAGATACGCAGTATTTT
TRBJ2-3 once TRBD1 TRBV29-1 CSVEARDSGGTDTQYF TGCAGCGTTGAGGCAAGGGACAGCGGAGGCACAGATACGCAGTATTTT
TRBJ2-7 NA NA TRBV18 CASSAGGPSGHYEQYF TGTGCCAGCTCAGCAGGGGGGCCTAGCGGGCACTACGAGCAGTACTTC
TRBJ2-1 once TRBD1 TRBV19 CASSIDRGWSNEQFF TGTGCCAGTAGTATCGACAGGGGATGGAGCAATGAGCAGTTCTTC
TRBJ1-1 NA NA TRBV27 CASSFQAGVGTEAFF TGTGCCAGCAGTTTCCAGGCGGGGGTGGGGACTGAAGCTTTCTTT
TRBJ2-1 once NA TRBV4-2 CASSQYYEQFF TGTGCCAGCAGCCAATACTATGAGCAGTTCTTC
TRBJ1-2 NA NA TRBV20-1 CSAIPGPGYTF TGCAGTGCTATACCGGGACCTGGCTACACCTTC
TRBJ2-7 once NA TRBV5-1 CATPCTYRRYEQYF TGCGCCACCCCCTGTACCTATAGACGGTACGAGCAGTACTTC
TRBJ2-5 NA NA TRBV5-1 CASSPGTSQETQYF TGCGCCAGCAGCCCAGGGACTTCTCAAGAGACCCAGTACTTC
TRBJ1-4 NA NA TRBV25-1 CASSGAPPSENEKLFF TGTGCCAGCAGTGGGGCTCCGCCGAGCGAGAATGAAAAACTGTTTTTT
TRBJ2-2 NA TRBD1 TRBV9 CASSVLPGQGNTGELFF TGTGCCAGCAGCGTCCTCCCGGGACAGGGGAACACCGGGGAGCTGTTTTTT
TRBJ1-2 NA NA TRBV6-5 CASSALERNGYTF TGTGCCAGCAGTGCCTTAGAGCGAAATGGCTACACCTTC